The sequence of this T cell receptor beta chain was determined in a study of human T cells and chemical hapten exposure. Study observations and caveats: No shift was seen in TCRs above 1 in 1000 frequency with DPC sensitization.

Deletions cut 5 bases from V and 6 bases from J, with 18 bases between. The germline V gene has CDR1 MDHEN and CDR2 SYDVKM. This CDR3 region has 15 residues. MiXCR, applied by TCRdb to the RACE reads, yields one record per CDR3 protein. The sample lists roughly 45,000 distinct CDR3 sequences; 9.3% were seen once. As to time point: patch test 1, 2 weeks after DPC sensitization. As to treatment: therapeutic diphenylcyclopropenone sensitization with weekly scalp DPC. Worth noting for this clonotype: Its target is unknown.

The chain uses TRBV28 and TRBJ2-3; D gene ambiguous. Material: whole blood, obtained in connection with sensitization to the hapten diphenylcyclopropenone (DPC). The sequence was obtained from a woman aged 45 to 65 with alopecia areata. Some clones in this sample may be carry-over from other donors' samples. The CDR3 coding sequence is TGTGCCAGCAGTCTCCCTAGTAGGGTAGGGGATACGCAGTATTTT. Protein product: CASSLPSRVGDTQYF. Full variable domain (rest looked up from reference TRBV28 and TRBJ2-3): DVKVTQSSRYLVKRTGEKVFLECVQDMDHENMFWYRQDPGLGLRLIYFSYDVKMKEKGDIPEGYSVSREKKERFSLILESASTNQTSMYLCASSLPSRVGDTQYFGPGTRLTVL.